This T cell receptor beta chain was recorded in a study of cytomegalovirus exposure and HLA in healthy donors. Study-level findings and limits: Clonal expansion was found to be greater in HLA-associated TCR beta chains than in equally common others in a later analysis. The number of N-insertions in an Asian-associated ancestry cluster was reportedly below the roughly 670-donor mean in a later analysis.

Per the germline V gene, CDR1 is SGHNT and CDR2 is YYREEE (reference sequence). V shed 3 bases and J 1 base; nucleotides not matched to a gene: 0. The CDR3 has 14 residues. Each donor was healthy, and each was a bone marrow donor. The study ran its PCR with 60 Vbeta and 13 Jbeta primers. Clones were read by immunoSEQ multiplex PCR, and TCRdb kept only the in-frame ones, dropping some. The table has 100,000 to 150,000 clones, around 82% seen once. This clone turned up a few times. Its matching antigen is unknown. The V call is TRBV5-4, the J call TRBJ2-3, with 9 bases lining up with TRBD1. Sequencing used PBMCs. The TCR originated in a male donor in good health and CMV-seropositive. The CDR3 loop reads CASSWDRGTDTQYF. CDR3 nucleotide sequence: TGTGCCAGCAGCTGGGACAGGGGCACAGATACGCAGTATTTT.